The entry below gives a single T cell receptor beta chain sequence along with its context. Its target is unknown. The V gene's germline CDR1 is KGHSH and CDR2 LQKENI. The CDR3 spans 19 residues. V lost 0 bases to trimming and J lost 1 base; unmatched junction nucleotides: 8. The sample is drawn from a study of shared clonotypes between healthy human individuals. Study-wide points: A limitation of the genetic and exposure-history diversity represented arose from few donors.

Some clones are missing from TCRdb's copy, which holds only in-frame ones; the method was immunoSEQ multiplex PCR. Counted here are around 1.4 million clones, approximately 98.5% occurring once; the ten biggest clones make up around 0.33%. It was into CD45RA+ naive and CD45RA-negative memory subsets that the CD4+ cells were split. The V gene is TRBV18, the J gene TRBJ2-6, with 8 bases that match TRBD1. Source material: naive CD4+ T cells sorted from blood. The subset: CD45RA+ positively selected. This receptor was obtained from a man in his thirties or forties in good health. The CDR3 region is CASSPPTGVIQSGANVLTF. CDR3 coding DNA: TGTGCCAGCTCACCACCGACAGGGGTTATTCAGTCTGGGGCCAACGTCCTGACTTTC.